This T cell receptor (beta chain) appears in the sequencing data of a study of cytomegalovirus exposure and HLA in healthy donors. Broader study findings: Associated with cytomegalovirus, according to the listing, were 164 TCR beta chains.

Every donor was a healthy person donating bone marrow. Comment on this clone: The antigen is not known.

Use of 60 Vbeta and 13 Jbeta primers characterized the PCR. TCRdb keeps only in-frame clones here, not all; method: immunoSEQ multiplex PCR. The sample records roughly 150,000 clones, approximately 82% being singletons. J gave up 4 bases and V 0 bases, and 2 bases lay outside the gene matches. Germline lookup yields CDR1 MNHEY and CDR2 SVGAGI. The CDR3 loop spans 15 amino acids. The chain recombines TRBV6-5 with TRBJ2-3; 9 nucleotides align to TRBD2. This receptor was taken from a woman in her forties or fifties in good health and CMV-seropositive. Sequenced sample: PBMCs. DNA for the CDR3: TGTGCCAGCAGTTACTCCGCGGGGGGGCCAGATACGCAGTATTTT. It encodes CASSYSAGGPDTQYF.